The clone carrying this TCR beta chain has more than one count but fewer than ten. What it binds is unknown. This sample was included in a study of T cell responses to AZD1222 COVID-19 vaccine. General study findings and limits: Close to half of spike-specific TCRs reportedly recognize unmutated variant regions.

Clones were read by immunoSEQ multiplex PCR, and TCRdb kept only the in-frame ones, dropping some. This sample has 96,000 or so clones, with roughly 87% found just once. Germline CDR1 and CDR2: SNHLY and FYNNEI. Trimming at V came to 4 bases and at J to 8 bases, leaving 4 bases not matched to a gene. This CDR3 region has 13 residues. The starting material was peripheral blood, obtained on day 0 of AZD1222 vaccination. The origin of this receptor is an adult in good health. This chain connects TRBV2 to TRBJ1-2, with 10 bases fitting TRBD1. In DNA, the CDR3 is TGTGCCAGCAGTGGGGACAGGGGCACCGGCTACACCTTC. Protein: CASSGDRGTGYTF.